This TCR beta chain was sequenced in a study of PD-1 blockade in classical Hodgkin lymphoma. Study information: Patients were infused with nivolumab 3 mg/kg every 2 weeks.

Sequencing was performed with immunoSEQ multiplex PCR; in TCRdb, only in-frame clones are kept and a portion is missing. The sample includes about 97,000 clones, 65% to 85% of them seen just once. All patients relapsed after autologous stem cell transplantation, and brentuximab vedotin exposure varied. Looked up from germline, CDR1 is PRHDT and CDR2 is FYEKMQ (reference sequence). V was clipped by 5 bases and J by 1 base, with 8 bases between them. This CDR3 region has 13 residues. In regard to this clone: Its antigen is as yet unknown.

Broader study findings: Those patients who began receiving nivolumab less than 1 year after ASCT had lower diversity, and they were excluded. Complete responders entered with baseline diversity on par with newly diagnosed patients, the results showed. Healthy donors reportedly exceeded newly diagnosed patients in baseline TCR diversity.

The sample consisted of peripheral blood mononuclear cells (PBMCs), taken at baseline. The clonotype was recovered from a human donor with classical Hodgkin lymphoma. The chain joins TRBV13 to TRBJ1-1; D not resolved. The CDR3 protein is CASSVVRNTEAFF. As DNA, the CDR3 is TGTGCCAGCAGCGTAGTTAGGAACACTGAAGCTTTCTTT.